This T cell receptor (beta chain) originates from a study of blood T cell repertoires in COVID-19 (dated by TCRdb to the early 2020s). Turning to the overall study: Samples from collaborators originated in the United States, Italy and Spain and spanned both the acute and convalescent phases of COVID-19. The dataset comprised deeply sampled blood TCRbeta repertoires from subjects exposed to, actively infected with, or recovered from COVID-19. The repertoires were released in a freely available public database intended as a resource for research on the immune response to SARS-CoV-2. Samples were obtained from the ongoing ImmuneRACE study (first 160 participants) and from 950 to 1,500 subjects provided by 6 global collaborators. Where available, HLA class I and class II types were obtained from metadata supplied by the sample provider rather than from assay-based typing. Nearly every sample came with metadata listing a de-identified subject ID, COVID-19 status, age in years and sex. The prospective study material was composed of cDNA or gDNA derived from T cells, B-cell-depleted T cells, or PBMCs. Study-level results and caveats: The quantity of clinical and demographic metadata differed by source and by participant and was supplied without curation.

In regard to this clone: Its antigen specificity is not known. Nothing much larger sits one base from this clone, and base qualities are not available.

V drops 6 bases and J drops 0 bases, leaving 14 bases in between. The CDR3 goes from the cysteine to the phenylalanine over 15 residues. The sequence is cut down to CDR3 DNA, 45 bases in frame from base 1. From a lookup of the germline V gene, CDR1 and CDR2 are KGHSH and LQKENI. At one collaborating source in Seattle, patients were enrolled during active infection and were followed longitudinally through the course of disease. Collaborating institutions collected whole blood in K2EDTA tubes following their own protocols. For TCRbeta analysis, collaborator samples were shipped as frozen whole blood, as isolated PBMCs, or as DNA extracted from either sample type. TCRbeta CDR3 regions were amplified from genomic DNA using the immunoSEQ Assay, a bias-controlled multiplex PCR. Per the original workflow: The number of nucleated cells in each sample was estimated by amplification of reference gene primers within the assay. To quantify the absolute abundance of each unique TCRbeta CDR3 rearrangement, sequence reads were collapsed and filtered. For each sample, productive Simpson clonality was calculated by taking the square root of Simpson's diversity index across productive rearrangements. TCRdb provides this immuneACCESS table in a form limited to in-frame rearrangements. Some clones are lacking; in checked studies, under half of them reflect an unresolved V gene, and why the rest are absent is not known. V, J and clone size derive from that table, while D and trimming were established from the DNA sequence. The sample includes roughly 380,000 clones, with roughly 87% observed a single time. The ten most abundant clones make up roughly 4% of the sample.

This sequence was found in a woman aged 55 to 70 with COVID-19, enrolled during active disease. Sample: peripheral blood. The receptor chain draws on TRBV18 and TRBJ1-1, with a tentative D gene TRBD1 over 5 matching bases. The CDR3 here reads CASSPPGGVNTEAFF. The DNA sequence is TGTGCCAGCTCCCCCCCTGGGGGGGTGAACACTGAAGCTTTCTTT.